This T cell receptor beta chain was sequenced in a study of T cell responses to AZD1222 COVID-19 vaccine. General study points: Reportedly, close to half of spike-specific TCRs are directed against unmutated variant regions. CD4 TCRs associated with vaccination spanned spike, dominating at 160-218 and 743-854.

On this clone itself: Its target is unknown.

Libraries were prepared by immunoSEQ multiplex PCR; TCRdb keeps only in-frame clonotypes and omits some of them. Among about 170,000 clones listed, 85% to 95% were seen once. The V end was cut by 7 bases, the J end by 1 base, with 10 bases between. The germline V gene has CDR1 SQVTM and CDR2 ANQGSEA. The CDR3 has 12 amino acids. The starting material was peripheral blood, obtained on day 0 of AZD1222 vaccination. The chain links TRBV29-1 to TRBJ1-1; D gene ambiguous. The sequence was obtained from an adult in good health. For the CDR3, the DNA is TGCAGCGGCAGCTCTACGAACACTGAAGCTTTCTTT. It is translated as CSGSSTNTEAFF.